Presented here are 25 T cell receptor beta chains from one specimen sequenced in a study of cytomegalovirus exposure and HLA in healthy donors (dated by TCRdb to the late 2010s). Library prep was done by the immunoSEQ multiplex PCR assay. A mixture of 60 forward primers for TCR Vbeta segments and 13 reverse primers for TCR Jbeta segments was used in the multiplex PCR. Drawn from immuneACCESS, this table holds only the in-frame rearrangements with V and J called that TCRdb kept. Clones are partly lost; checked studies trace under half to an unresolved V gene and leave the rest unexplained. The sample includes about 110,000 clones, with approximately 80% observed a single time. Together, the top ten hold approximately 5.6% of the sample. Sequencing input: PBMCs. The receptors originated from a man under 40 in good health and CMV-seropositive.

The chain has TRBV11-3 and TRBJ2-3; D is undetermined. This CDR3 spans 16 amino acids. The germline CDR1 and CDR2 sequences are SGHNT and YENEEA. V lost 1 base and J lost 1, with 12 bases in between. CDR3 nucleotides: TGTGCCAGCAGCTTAGGTCCTCTACTGGGCACAGATACGCAGTATTTT. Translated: CASSLGPLLGTDTQYF. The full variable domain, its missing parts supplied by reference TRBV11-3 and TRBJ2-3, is EAGVVQSPRYKIIEKKQPVAFWCNPISGHNTLYWYLQNLGQGPELLIRYENEEAVDDSQLPKDRFSAERLKGVDSTLKIQPAELGDSAVYLCASSLGPLLGTDTQYFGPGTRLTVL.

The CDR3 loop is CASSLGGLYTDTQYF. Here the CDR3 DNA reads TGTGCCAGCAGTTTGGGGGGGCTCTACACAGATACGCAGTATTTT. This chain links TRBV27 with TRBJ2-3; the D gene is possibly TRBD2 (7 bases). CDR1 is MNHEY and CDR2 is SMNVEV in the germline V gene (reference sequence). This CDR3 is built from 15 residues. Trimming shortened V by 3 bases and J by 2 bases, and 12 bases separated the two germline ends.

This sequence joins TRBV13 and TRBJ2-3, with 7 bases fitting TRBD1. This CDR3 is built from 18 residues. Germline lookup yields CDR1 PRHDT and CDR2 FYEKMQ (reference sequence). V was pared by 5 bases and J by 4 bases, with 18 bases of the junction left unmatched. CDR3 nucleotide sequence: TGTGCCAGCAGCCCTAGAGTGGCACAGGGGTTGGGCCCAGATACGCAGTATTTT. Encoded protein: CASSPRVAQGLGPDTQYF.

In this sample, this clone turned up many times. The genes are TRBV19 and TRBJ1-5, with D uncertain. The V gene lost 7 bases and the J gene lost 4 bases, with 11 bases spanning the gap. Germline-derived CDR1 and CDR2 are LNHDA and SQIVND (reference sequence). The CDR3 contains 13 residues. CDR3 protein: CASKEANNQPQHF. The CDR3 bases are TGTGCCAGTAAGGAGGCGAATAATCAGCCCCAGCATTTT.

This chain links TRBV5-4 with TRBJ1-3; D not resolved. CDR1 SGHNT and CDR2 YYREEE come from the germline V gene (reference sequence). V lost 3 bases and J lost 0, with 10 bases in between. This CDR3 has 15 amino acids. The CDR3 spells CASSSFPVSGNTIYF. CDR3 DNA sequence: TGTGCCAGCAGCTCCTTCCCTGTCTCTGGAAACACCATATATTTT.

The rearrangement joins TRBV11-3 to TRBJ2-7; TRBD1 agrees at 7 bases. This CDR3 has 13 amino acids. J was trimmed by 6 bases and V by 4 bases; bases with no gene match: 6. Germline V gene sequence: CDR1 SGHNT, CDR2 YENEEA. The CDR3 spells CASSSTGWIEQYF. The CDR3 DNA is TGTGCCAGCAGCTCGACAGGGTGGATCGAGCAGTACTTC.

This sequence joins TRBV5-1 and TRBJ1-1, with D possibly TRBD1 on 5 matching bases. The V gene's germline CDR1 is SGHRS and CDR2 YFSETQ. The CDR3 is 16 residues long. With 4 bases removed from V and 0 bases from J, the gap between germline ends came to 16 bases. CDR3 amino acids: CASSVTAANLNTEAFF. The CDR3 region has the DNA TGCGCCAGCAGCGTGACAGCAGCAAACCTGAACACTGAAGCTTTCTTT. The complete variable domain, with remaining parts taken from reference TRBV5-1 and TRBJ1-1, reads KAGVTQTPRYLIKTRGQQVTLSCSPISGHRSVSWYQQTPGQGLQFLFEYFSETQRNKGNFPGRFSGRQFSNSRSEMNVSTLELGDSALYLCASSVTAANLNTEAFFGQGTRLTVV.

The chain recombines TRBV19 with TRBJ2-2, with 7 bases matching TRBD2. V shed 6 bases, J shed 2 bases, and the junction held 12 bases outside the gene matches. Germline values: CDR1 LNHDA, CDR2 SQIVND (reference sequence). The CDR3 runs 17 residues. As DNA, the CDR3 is TGTGCCAGTAGCCGGTTGGGTGGCGGGGGAAACACCGGGGAGCTGTTTTTT. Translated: CASSRLGGGGNTGELFF.

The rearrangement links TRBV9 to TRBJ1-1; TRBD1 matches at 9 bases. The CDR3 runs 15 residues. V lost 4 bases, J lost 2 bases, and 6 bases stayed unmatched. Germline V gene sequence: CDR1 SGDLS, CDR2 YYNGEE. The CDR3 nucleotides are TGTGCCAGCAGCAAAGGACAGGGGAGCAACACTGAAGCTTTCTTT. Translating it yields CASSKGQGSNTEAFF.

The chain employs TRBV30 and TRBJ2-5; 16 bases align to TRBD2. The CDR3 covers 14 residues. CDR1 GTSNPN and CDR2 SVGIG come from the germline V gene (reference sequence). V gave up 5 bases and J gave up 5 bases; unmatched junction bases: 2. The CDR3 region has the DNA TGTGCCTGGGGGACTAGCGGGGGGGCGGAGACCCAGTACTTC. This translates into CAWGTSGGAETQYF.

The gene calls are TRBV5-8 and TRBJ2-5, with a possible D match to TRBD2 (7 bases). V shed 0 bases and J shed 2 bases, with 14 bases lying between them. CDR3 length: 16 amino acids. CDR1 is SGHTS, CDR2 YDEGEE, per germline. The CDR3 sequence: CASSLGVGGAQETQYF. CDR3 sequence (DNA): TGTGCCAGCAGCTTGGGGGTAGGGGGGGCTCAAGAGACCCAGTACTTC.

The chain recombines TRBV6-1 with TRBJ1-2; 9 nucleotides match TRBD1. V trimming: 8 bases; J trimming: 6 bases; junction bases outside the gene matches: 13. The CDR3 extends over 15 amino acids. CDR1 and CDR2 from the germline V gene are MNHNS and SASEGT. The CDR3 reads CASGAVEQGAHGYTF. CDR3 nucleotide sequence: TGTGCCAGCGGGGCGGTAGAACAGGGGGCCCATGGCTACACCTTC.

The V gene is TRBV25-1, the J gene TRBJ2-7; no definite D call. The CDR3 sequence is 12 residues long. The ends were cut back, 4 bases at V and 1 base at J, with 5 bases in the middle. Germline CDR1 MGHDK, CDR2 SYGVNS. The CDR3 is CASSVRSYEQYF. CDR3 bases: TGTGCCAGCAGTGTTCGTTCCTACGAGCAGTACTTC.

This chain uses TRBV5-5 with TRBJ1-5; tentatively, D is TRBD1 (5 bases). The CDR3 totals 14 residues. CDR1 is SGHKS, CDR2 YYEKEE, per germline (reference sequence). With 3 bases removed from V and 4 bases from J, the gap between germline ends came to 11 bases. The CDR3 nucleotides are TGTGCCAGCAGCTCCCGGGGGGGAAATCAGCCCCAGCATTTT. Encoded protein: CASSSRGGNQPQHF.

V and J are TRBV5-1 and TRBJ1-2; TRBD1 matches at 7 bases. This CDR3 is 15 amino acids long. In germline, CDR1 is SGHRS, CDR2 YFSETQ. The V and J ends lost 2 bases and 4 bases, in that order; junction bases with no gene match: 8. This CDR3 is CASSLNRQGGYGYTF. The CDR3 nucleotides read TGCGCCAGCAGCTTAAACCGACAGGGCGGCTATGGCTACACCTTC.

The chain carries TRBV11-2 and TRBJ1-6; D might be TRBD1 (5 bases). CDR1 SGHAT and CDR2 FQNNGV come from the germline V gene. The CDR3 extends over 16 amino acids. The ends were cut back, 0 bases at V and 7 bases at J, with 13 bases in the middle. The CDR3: CASSLDWTRANSPLHF. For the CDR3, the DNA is TGTGCCAGCAGCTTAGATTGGACCAGGGCCAATTCACCCCTCCACTTT.

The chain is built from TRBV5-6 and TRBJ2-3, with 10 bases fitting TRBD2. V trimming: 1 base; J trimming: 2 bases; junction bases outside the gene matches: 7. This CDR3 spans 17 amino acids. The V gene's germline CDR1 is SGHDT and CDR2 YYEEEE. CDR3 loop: CASSLRTAGGNTDTQYF. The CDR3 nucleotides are TGTGCCAGCAGCTTGAGGACAGCGGGGGGGAACACAGATACGCAGTATTTT.

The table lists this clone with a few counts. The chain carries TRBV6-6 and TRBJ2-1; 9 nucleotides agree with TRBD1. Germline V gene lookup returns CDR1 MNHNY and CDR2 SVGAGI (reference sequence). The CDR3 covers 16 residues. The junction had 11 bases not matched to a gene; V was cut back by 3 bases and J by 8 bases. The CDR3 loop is CASSYLRTGDGDEQFF. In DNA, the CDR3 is TGTGCCAGCAGTTATCTTAGGACAGGGGACGGGGATGAGCAGTTCTTC.

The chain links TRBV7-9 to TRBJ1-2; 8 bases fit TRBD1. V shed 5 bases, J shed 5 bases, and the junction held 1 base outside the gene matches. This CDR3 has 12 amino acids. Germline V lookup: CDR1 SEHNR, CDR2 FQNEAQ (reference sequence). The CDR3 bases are TGTGCCAGCAGCCGGACAGGGTATGGCTACACCTTC. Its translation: CASSRTGYGYTF.

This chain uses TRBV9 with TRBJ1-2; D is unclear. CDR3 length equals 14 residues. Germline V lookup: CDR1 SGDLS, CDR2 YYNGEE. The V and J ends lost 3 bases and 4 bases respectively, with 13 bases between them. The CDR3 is CASSAIDTFYGYTF. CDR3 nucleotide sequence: TGTGCCAGCAGCGCCATAGACACATTCTATGGCTACACCTTC.

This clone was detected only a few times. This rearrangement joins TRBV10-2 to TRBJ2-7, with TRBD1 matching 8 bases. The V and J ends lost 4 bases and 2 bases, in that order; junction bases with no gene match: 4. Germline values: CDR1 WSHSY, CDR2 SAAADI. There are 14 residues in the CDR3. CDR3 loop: CASSADRATYEQYF. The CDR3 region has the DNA TGCGCCAGCAGTGCGGACAGGGCGACCTACGAGCAGTACTTC.

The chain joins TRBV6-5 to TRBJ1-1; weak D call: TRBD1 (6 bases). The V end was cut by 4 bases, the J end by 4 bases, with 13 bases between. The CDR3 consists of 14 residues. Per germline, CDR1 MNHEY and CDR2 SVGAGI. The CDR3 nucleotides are TGTGCCAGCAGTTCCCAAGGGGGACCCACTGAAGCTTTCTTT. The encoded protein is CASSSQGGPTEAFF.

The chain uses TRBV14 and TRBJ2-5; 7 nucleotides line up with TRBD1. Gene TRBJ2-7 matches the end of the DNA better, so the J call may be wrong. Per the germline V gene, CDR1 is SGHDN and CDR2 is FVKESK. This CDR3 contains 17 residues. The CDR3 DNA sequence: TGTGCCAGCAGCCAAGATGCCGGGGTACAGGGGCTGTACGAGCAGTACTTC. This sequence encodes CASSQDAGVQGLYEQYF.

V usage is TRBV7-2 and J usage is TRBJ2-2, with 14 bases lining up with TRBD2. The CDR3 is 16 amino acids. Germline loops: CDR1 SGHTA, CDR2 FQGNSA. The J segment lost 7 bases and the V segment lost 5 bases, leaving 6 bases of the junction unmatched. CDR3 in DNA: TGTGCCAGCAGCACGACTAGCGGGGGGGCCGTCGGGGAGCTGTTTTTT. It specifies CASSTTSGGAVGELFF.

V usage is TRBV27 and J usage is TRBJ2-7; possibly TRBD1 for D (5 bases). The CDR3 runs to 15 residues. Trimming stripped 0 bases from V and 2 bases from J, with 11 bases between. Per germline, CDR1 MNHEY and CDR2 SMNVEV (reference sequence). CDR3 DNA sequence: TGTGCCAGCAGTTTATCGGCACAGGCGGCCTACGAGCAGTACTTC. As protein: CASSLSAQAAYEQYF.